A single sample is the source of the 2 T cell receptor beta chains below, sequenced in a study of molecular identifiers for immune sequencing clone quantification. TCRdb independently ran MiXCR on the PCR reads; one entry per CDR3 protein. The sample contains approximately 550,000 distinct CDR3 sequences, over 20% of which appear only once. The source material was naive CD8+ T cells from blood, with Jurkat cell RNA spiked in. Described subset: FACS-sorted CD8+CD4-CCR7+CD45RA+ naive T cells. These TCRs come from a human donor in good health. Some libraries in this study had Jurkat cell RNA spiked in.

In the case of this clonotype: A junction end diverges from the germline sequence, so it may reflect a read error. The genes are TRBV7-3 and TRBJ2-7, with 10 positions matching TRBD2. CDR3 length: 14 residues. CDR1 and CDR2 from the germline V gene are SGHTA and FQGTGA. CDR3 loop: CANSSSGRGYEQYF. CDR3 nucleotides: TGTGCCAACAGCTCCAGCGGGAGGGGTTACGAGCAGTACTTC.

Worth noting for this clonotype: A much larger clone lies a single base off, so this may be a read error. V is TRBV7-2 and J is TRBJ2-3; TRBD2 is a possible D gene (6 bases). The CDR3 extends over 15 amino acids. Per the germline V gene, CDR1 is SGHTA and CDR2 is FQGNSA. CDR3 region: CVSSQISGSTDTQYF. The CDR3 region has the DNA TGTGTCAGCAGCCAGATCAGCGGGAGCACAGATACGCAGTATTTT.